This T cell receptor (beta chain) was identified in a study of blood T cell repertoires in COVID-19. As for the study in general: Donors in the United States, Italy and Spain gave samples during acute or convalescent COVID-19. From T cells, B-cell-depleted T cells, or PBMCs came the material, which was cDNA or gDNA.

Adults between roughly 18 and 89 years of age took part from 24 US areas. Original data processing: Estimates of nucleated cell counts were drawn from the amplification of reference gene primers. TCRdb's copy holds only in-frame clones and misses some; the assay was immunoSEQ multiplex PCR. D and trimming come from the DNA, and the V and J calls and clone size come from that table. The sample holds a few hundred thousand clones, 70% to 90% seen once. CDR3 length: 15 residues. From germline, CDR1 is MDHEN and CDR2 SYDVKM. The ends were cut back, 2 bases at V and 2 bases at J, with 7 bases in the middle.

V and J are TRBV28 and TRBJ1-6, with D perhaps matching TRBD1 (5 bases). The source material was PBMCs or T cells enriched from blood (not recorded which). The clonotype originates from a woman in her thirties who had recovered from COVID-19. The CDR3 DNA is TGTGCCAGCAGTTTAACACAGGCCTATAATTCACCCCTCCACTTT. Its protein is CASSLTQAYNSPLHF.